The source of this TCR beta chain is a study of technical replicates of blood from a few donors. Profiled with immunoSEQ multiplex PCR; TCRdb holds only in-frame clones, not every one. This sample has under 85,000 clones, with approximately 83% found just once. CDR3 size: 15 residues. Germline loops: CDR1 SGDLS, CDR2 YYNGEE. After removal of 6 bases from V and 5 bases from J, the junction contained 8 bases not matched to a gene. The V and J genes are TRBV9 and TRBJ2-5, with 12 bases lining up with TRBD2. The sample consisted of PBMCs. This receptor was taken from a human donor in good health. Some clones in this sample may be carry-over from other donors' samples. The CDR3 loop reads CASTLAGGPGETQYF. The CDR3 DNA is TGTGCCAGCACCCTAGCGGGGGGGCCCGGGGAGACCCAGTACTTC.